This is a list of T cell receptor beta chains from one sample in a study of CD8 T cells in ankylosing spondylitis. TCRdb passed the 5' RACE reads through MiXCR, listing each CDR3 protein once. The table has about 140,000 distinct CDR3 sequences, about an eighth seen once. Sequencing used blood, either unsorted or a sorted T cell fraction (not recorded which). Receptor source: a female donor with ankylosing spondylitis or in good health (not recorded which). The CDR3 runs from the conserved cysteine through the conserved F or W. Each record gives: D gene, V gene, J gene, clone size, CDR3 protein, CDR3 DNA. A D gene is named only where the DNA matches it firmly. Clone size is given for some rows only: seen once, a few or many times, or a class if the clone is expanded.

D: NA; V: TRBV12-3/TRBV12-4; J: TRBJ2-2; size: many; CDR3: CASRRTGELFF; DNA: TGTGCCAGCAGACGAACCGGGGAGCTGTTTTTT
D: NA; V: TRBV5-1; J: TRBJ1-3; size: many; CDR3: CASSAEGTSNTIYF; DNA: TGCGCCAGCAGCGCGGAGGGCACGTCTAACACCATATATTTT
D: TRBD2; V: TRBV15; J: TRBJ2-3; size: many; CDR3: CATSSRTSGKDTQYF; DNA: TGTGCCACCAGCAGTAGGACTAGCGGGAAAGATACGCAGTATTTT
D: NA; V: TRBV18; J: TRBJ2-2; size: NA; CDR3: CASSPDGAATGKLFF; DNA: TGTGCCAGCTCACCAGATGGGGCTGCCACCGGGAAGCTGTTTTTT
D: NA; V: TRBV5-5; J: TRBJ1-5; size: many; CDR3: CASSLPLGGFDDQPQHF; DNA: TGTGCCAGCAGCTTGCCTTTAGGTGGGTTCGACGATCAGCCCCAGCATTTT
D: NA; V: TRBV11-2; J: TRBJ2-2; size: NA; CDR3: CASSLDLAGELFF; DNA: TGTGCCAGCAGCTTAGATCTGGCGGGCGAGCTGTTTTTT
D: NA; V: TRBV20-1; J: TRBJ2-3; size: many; CDR3: CSPDWAGSDTQYF; DNA: TGCAGTCCCGATTGGGCGGGGTCGGATACGCAGTATTTT
D: TRBD2; V: TRBV6-4; J: TRBJ2-1; size: few; CDR3: CASKAAGGYDEQFF; DNA: TGTGCCAGCAAGGCAGCGGGAGGATATGATGAGCAGTTCTTC
D: TRBD2; V: TRBV5-1; J: TRBJ2-4; size: NA; CDR3: CASARLAGGLAKNIQYF; DNA: TGCGCCAGCGCGAGGCTAGCGGGAGGCCTAGCCAAAAACATTCAGTACTTC
D: NA; V: TRBV29-1; J: TRBJ1-1; size: many; CDR3: CSVQQGQKGTEAFF; DNA: TGCAGCGTTCAACAAGGGCAGAAAGGGACTGAAGCTTTCTTT
D: TRBD2; V: TRBV10-3; J: TRBJ2-5; size: many; CDR3: CAISEVGTRSETQYF; DNA: TGTGCCATCAGTGAGGTTGGGACTAGGAGTGAGACCCAGTACTTC
D: TRBD1; V: TRBV25-1; J: TRBJ2-3; size: many; CDR3: CASSPGTGSGNTQYF; DNA: TGTGCCAGCAGTCCCGGGACAGGGAGTGGAAATACGCAGTATTTT
D: NA; V: TRBV5-1; J: TRBJ1-1; size: many; CDR3: CASSNEGPTEAFF; DNA: TGCGCCAGCAGCAACGAGGGGCCCACTGAAGCTTTCTTT
D: TRBD1; V: TRBV6-1; J: TRBJ2-1; size: NA; CDR3: CASTEDRGGNEQFF; DNA: TGTGCCAGCACGGAGGACAGGGGGGGAAATGAGCAGTTCTTC
D: NA; V: TRBV7-9; J: TRBJ1-5; size: many; CDR3: CASSLVGVDQPQHF; DNA: TGTGCCAGCAGCTTAGTTGGAGTGGATCAGCCCCAGCATTTT
D: NA; V: TRBV18; J: TRBJ1-1; size: NA; CDR3: CASSPPDGGSTEAFF; DNA: TGTGCCAGCTCACCACCCGACGGGGGGTCCACTGAAGCTTTCTTT
D: NA; V: TRBV29-1; J: TRBJ2-1; size: NA; CDR3: CSVDTQDSTYYNEQFF; DNA: TGCAGCGTTGATACCCAGGACTCCACCTATTACAATGAGCAGTTCTTC
D: NA; V: TRBV5-1; J: TRBJ2-2; size: many; CDR3: CASSPLVPGTTGELFF; DNA: TGCGCCAGCAGCCCTCTCGTTCCAGGGACCACCGGGGAGCTGTTTTTT
D: TRBD1; V: TRBV28; J: TRBJ1-2; size: many; CDR3: CASSPSDRQGAYGYTF; DNA: TGTGCCAGCAGTCCCTCGGACCGGCAGGGGGCCTATGGCTACACCTTC
D: NA; V: TRBV2; J: TRBJ2-7; size: NA; CDR3: CASSEASGGRYEQYF; DNA: TGTGCCAGCAGTGAGGCGTCAGGGGGGCGATACGAGCAGTACTTC
D: NA; V: TRBV24-1; J: TRBJ1-1; size: many; CDR3: CATRKQGYTEAFF; DNA: TGTGCCACCAGAAAACAGGGATACACTGAAGCTTTCTTT
D: NA; V: TRBV5-1; J: TRBJ2-4; size: many; CDR3: CASSLVLSRGAKNIQYF; DNA: TGCGCCAGCAGCTTGGTGCTATCGAGGGGCGCCAAAAACATTCAGTACTTC
D: NA; V: TRBV30; J: TRBJ1-2; size: many; CDR3: CAWSTGTYGYTF; DNA: TGTGCCTGGAGTACAGGGACTTATGGCTACACCTTC
D: NA; V: TRBV24-1; J: TRBJ2-2; size: many; CDR3: CATSDLGQNTGELFF; DNA: TGTGCCACCAGTGATTTAGGGCAGAACACCGGGGAGCTGTTTTTT
D: NA; V: TRBV7-2; J: TRBJ2-2; size: many; CDR3: CASSLARRGGGELFF; DNA: TGTGCCAGCAGCTTAGCTCGGAGGGGAGGCGGGGAGCTGTTTTTT
D: TRBD1; V: TRBV2; J: TRBJ1-5; size: many; CDR3: CASSVYRGNQPQHF; DNA: TGTGCCAGCAGTGTATACAGGGGGAATCAGCCCCAGCATTTT
D: NA; V: TRBV20-1; J: TRBJ2-4; size: many; CDR3: CSAIRPDRSKNIQYF; DNA: TGCAGTGCTATTCGGCCCGACAGGAGCAAAAACATTCAGTACTTC
D: NA; V: TRBV7-2; J: TRBJ2-7; size: many; CDR3: CASSLLLGSSSYEQYF; DNA: TGTGCCAGCAGCTTACTTCTAGGGAGCAGCTCCTACGAGCAGTACTTC